The present T cell receptor beta chain was sequenced within a study of blood T cell repertoires in COVID-19. The overall study: Researchers got acute and convalescent COVID-19 samples from the United States, Italy and Spain. Sources were T cells, B-cell-depleted T cells, or PBMCs; the material itself was cDNA or gDNA.

In the authors' workflow: Nucleated cell number was recorded as an estimate derived from reference gene primer amplification. Data came from immunoSEQ multiplex PCR; TCRdb stores just in-frame clones and leaves some out. V, J and clone size reflect that table, while D and trimming were determined from the DNA. The data hold more than 95,000 clones, with around 90% observed a single time. V was trimmed by 0 bases and J by 0 bases, leaving 4 bases between them. This CDR3 spans 14 amino acids. Germline CDR1 reads SGDLS; CDR2 reads YYNGEE. Source material: peripheral blood. The sequence came from a human donor in a cohort sampled during active COVID-19. The chain employs TRBV9 and TRBJ1-5; D ambiguous. The CDR3 region is CASSVGDSNQPQHF. The CDR3 DNA sequence: TGTGCCAGCAGCGTAGGAGATAGCAATCAGCCCCAGCATTTT. Full variable domain (missing parts from reference TRBV9 and TRBJ1-5): DSGVTQTPKHLITATGQRVTLRCSPRSGDLSVYWYQQSLDQGLQFLIQYYNGEERAKGNILERFSAQQFPDLHSELNLSSLELGDSALYFCASSVGDSNQPQHFGDGTRLSIL.